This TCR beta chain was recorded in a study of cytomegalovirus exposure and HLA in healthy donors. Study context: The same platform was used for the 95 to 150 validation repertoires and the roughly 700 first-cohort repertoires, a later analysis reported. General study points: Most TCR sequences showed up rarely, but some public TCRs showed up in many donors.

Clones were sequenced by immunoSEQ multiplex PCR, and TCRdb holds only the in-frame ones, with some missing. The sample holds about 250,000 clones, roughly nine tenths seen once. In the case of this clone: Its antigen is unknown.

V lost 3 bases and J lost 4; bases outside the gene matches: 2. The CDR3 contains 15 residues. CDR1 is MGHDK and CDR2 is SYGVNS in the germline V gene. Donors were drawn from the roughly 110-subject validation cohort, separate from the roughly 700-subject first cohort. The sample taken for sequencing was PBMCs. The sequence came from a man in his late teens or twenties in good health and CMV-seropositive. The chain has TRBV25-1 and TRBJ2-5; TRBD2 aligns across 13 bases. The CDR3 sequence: CASSEGLAGRETQYF. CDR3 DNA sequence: TGTGCCAGCAGTGAGGGACTAGCGGGACGAGAGACCCAGTACTTC. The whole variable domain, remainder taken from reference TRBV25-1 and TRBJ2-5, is EADIYQTPRYLVIGTGKKITLECSQTMGHDKMYWYQQDPGMELHLIHYSYGVNSTEKGDLSSESTVSRIRTEHFPLTLESARPSHTSQYLCASSEGLAGRETQYFGPGTRLLVL.